This T cell receptor beta chain derives from a study of blood T cell repertoires in COVID-19. Study at large: The United States, Italy and Spain were the sources of the acute and convalescent COVID-19 samples. In each case, the material was cDNA or gDNA derived from T cells, B-cell-depleted T cells, or PBMCs.

The V end lost 0 bases, the J end lost 9 bases, and 10 bases lay between the germline ends. Looked up from germline, CDR1 is SGHTS and CDR2 is YDEGEE. This CDR3 region has 13 residues. In the original analysis: Using reference gene primer amplification, nucleated cell counts were estimated. Profiling relied on immunoSEQ multiplex PCR, and the TCRdb table lists in-frame clones only, not all of them. That table gives V, J and clone size, and the DNA gave D and trimming. The sample lists more than 90,000 clones; 80% to 85% were seen once. Sample: peripheral blood. This sequence was found in a man in his sixties with acute or convalescent COVID-19. This chain uses TRBV5-8 with TRBJ1-5; no definite D call. CDR3 DNA sequence: TGTGCCAGCAGCTTGGCTGTACTATCGCCCCAGCATTTT. As protein: CASSLAVLSPQHF. Drawing the rest from reference TRBV5-8 and TRBJ1-5, the complete variable domain is EAGVTQSPTHLIKTRGQQATLRCSPISGHTSVYWYQQALGLGLQFLLWYDEGEERNRGNFPPRFSGRQFPNYSSELNVNALELEDSALYLCASSLAVLSPQHFGDGTRLSIL.